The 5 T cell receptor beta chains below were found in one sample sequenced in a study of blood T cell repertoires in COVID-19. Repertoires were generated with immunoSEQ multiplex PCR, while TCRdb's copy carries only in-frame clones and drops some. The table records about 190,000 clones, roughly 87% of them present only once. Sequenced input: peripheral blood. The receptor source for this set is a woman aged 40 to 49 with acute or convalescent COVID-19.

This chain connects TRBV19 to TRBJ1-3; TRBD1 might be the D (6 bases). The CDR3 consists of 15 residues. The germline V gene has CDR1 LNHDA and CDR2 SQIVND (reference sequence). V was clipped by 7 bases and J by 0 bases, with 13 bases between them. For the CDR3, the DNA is TGTGCCAGTATTCCGGGACACCGCTCTGGAAACACCATATATTTT. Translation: CASIPGHRSGNTIYF.

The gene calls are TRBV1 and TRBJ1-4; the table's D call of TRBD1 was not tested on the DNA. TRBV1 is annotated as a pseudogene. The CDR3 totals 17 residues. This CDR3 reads CTSSQDLGRGVDEKLFF. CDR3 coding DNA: TGCACCAGCAGCCAAGATTTGGGCAGGGGGGTGGATGAAAAACTGTTTTTT.

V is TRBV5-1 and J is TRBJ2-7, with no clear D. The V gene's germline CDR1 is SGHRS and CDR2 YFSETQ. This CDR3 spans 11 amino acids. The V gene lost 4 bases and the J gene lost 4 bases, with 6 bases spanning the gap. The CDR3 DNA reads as TGCGCCAGCAGCCCGTATTACGAGCAGTACTTC. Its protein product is CASSPYYEQYF. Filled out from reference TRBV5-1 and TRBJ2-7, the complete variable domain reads KAGVTQTPRYLIKTRGQQVTLSCSPISGHRSVSWYQQTPGQGLQFLFEYFSETQRNKGNFPGRFSGRQFSNSRSEMNVSTLELGDSALYLCASSPYYEQYFGPGTRLTVT.

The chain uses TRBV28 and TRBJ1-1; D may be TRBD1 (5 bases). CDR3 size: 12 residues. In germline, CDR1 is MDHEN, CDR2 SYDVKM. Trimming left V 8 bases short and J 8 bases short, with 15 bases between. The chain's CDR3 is CASGRQSPEAFF. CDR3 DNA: TGTGCCAGCGGACGACAGTCGCCCGAAGCTTTCTTT.

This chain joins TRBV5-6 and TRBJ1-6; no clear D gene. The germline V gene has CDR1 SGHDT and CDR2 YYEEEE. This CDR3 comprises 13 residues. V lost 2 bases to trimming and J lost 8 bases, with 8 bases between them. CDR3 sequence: CASSFGAYSPLHF. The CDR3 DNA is TGTGCCAGCAGCTTTGGAGCCTATTCACCCCTCCACTTT.